Below, one T cell receptor (beta chain) is given with its context. Its antigen is not known. These data are taken from a study of identical twins. The study, taken as a whole, reports: Modelling underestimated the level of out-of-frame TCR alpha sharing observed in monozygotic twins.

The CDR3 contains 16 residues. V lost 4 bases and J 1 base, leaving 17 bases between the germline ends. Germline CDR1 is MNHEY and CDR2 is SMNVEV (reference sequence). One entry per CDR3 protein, called by TCRdb with MiXCR from the 5' RACE reads. The profile covers roughly 570,000 distinct CDR3 sequences, with more than 9% appearing a single time and roughly 3% taken by the ten largest. This same sample was also taken into another study, of yellow fever vaccine responses in identical twins. Per that paper: Among the twins, the vaccine T cell response reportedly seemed partly convergent and partly personalized.

The chain uses TRBV27 and TRBJ2-7, with D maybe TRBD2 (6 bases). What was sequenced was PBMCs. The TCR comes from a woman aged 18 to 35 in good health. The CDR3 sequence is CASSYSSAVPSYEQYF. The CDR3 region has the DNA TGTGCCAGCAGTTACTCTAGCGCCGTCCCATCCTACGAGCAGTACTTC.